This T cell receptor (beta chain) was identified during a study of T cells in Graves' hyperthyroidism and ophthalmopathy. It was considered stable Graves' hyperthyroidism when ophthalmopathy did not progress within 18 months. Participants, patients aged 18 to 65, had newly diagnosed hyperthyroidism with a duration under 2 months. It was RNA transcripts that yielded the amplified TCR beta CDR3 regions. The TCR CDR3 first-round RT-PCR relied on the HTBI primer set. TCRdb reprocessed the multiplex PCR reads with MiXCR, giving one entry per CDR3 protein. The data show about 500,000 distinct CDR3 sequences, 15% to 20% seen once. The ends lost 2 bases at V and 7 bases at J; junction bases unmatched: 10. This CDR3 has 16 amino acids. In germline, CDR1 is MNHNS, CDR2 SASEGT. This clonotype showed up many times.

This sequence originates from a woman younger than 35 with Graves' hyperthyroidism. The sequenced material came from blood. This rearrangement joins TRBV6-1 to TRBJ1-2; 10 bases are a match to TRBD1. The CDR3 bases are TGTGCCAGCAGTGAACCTCAACCCCGGGACAGGGGTGGCTACACCTTC. This gives the protein CASSEPQPRDRGGYTF.